This T cell receptor (beta chain) emerged from a study of blood T cells in healthy people across ages. Study-level points and caveats: Age showed a roughly linear inverse relationship with TCR beta diversity per million T cells. Estimates of diversity drawn from one million T cells were considered underestimates.

The germline gives CDR1 MNHEY, CDR2 SMNVEV (reference sequence). Losses at the gene ends were 5 bases for V and 4 bases for J; bases not matched to a gene: 7. There are 14 residues in the CDR3. This clonotype was picked up a small number of times. Its cognate antigen is unknown. A J-beta primer mix and a sample-barcoded 5' primer were used in a second PCR of about 7 to 12 cycles. TCRdb used MiXCR to reprocess the 5' RACE reads, holding one entry per CDR3 protein. Of over 500,000 distinct CDR3 sequences in the sample, about 29% were seen once. These records were also assigned to another study, of T cells of mothers and their children. That report notes: Donation was provided by three healthy Caucasian mothers along with their six children. Related mother-child pairs showed slightly, non-significantly higher overlap than unrelated pairs.

The chain employs TRBV27 and TRBJ2-7, with 8 bases that match TRBD2. The specimen sequenced was blood. This sequence was found in a boy between 2 and 10 years old in good health. Here the CDR3 reads CASSTIAGPYEQYF. In DNA, the CDR3 is TGTGCCAGCAGTACCATAGCGGGGCCGTACGAGCAGTACTTC.